This TCR beta chain originates from a study of cytomegalovirus exposure and HLA in healthy donors (dated by TCRdb to 2017 to 2019). The study in broad terms: According to a later analysis, the 120 or so validation repertoires were produced on the same platform as the 666 repertoires of the first cohort. The study was designed to test whether signatures of past pathogen exposure could be identified by cataloging public T cell receptors. Along with the roughly 710-subject first cohort, a separate validation cohort of over a hundred different subjects was used. To predict cytomegalovirus infection status, the study combined high-throughput TCR immunosequencing, statistical association of individual TCRs with disease status, and machine learning.

Overall results and qualifications from the work: A total of roughly 160 TCR beta chains were listed by the study as associated with cytomegalovirus. While some public TCRs were present in many individuals, most TCR sequences turned up only very rarely across donors. A later analysis lacked HLA typing for the validation cohort, so it scored co-occurrence in that cohort across all 110 or so repertoires. In a later analysis, TCRs clustered in the first cohort were found to also tend to co-occur in the 130 or so validation repertoires, with approximately 95% of cluster scores above 0. The authors suggested that the approach could potentially be extended to other disease states and immunological phenotypes. Three of the identified cytomegalovirus-associated TCR beta chains were confirmed in vitro to be specific for cytomegalovirus antigens. In both the original and validation cohorts, the classifier was reported to diagnose cytomegalovirus status with high specificity and sensitivity.

The donors belonged to the validation cohort of over a hundred subjects, which was separate from the approximately 680-subject first cohort. Its CDR3 holds 19 amino acids, cysteine through phenylalanine. Only the CDR3 region is kept as DNA, spanning 57 bases read in frame from base 1. In the germline V gene (reference sequence), CDR1 corresponds to SGHAT and CDR2 to FQDESV. At the junction V is shortened by 2 bases and J by 1 base; bases outside the gene matches: 12. In the case of this clone: The antigen it recognizes is unknown. Base qualities are not recorded, but no much larger clone differs from it by a single base.

Library generation was performed with the immunoSEQ multiplex PCR assay. The original pipeline was this. A statistical classification framework was built for diagnosing cytomegalovirus status from the catalog of TCR beta chain sequences. The source is immuneACCESS, and TCRdb retained only in-frame sequences with V and J called. Part of the clones is not carried over; for the studies checked, unresolved V genes explain less than half of this, and the remainder is unexplained. V, J and clone size reflect that table, while D and trimming were determined from the DNA. For this sample the table gives some 170,000 clones, of which about 89% were detected only once. Jointly, the top ten make up less than 3.5% of the sample.

The sequence links TRBV11-1 to TRBJ2-1, with TRBD2 identical over 9 junction bases. Sequences were obtained from PBMCs. This clonotype originated in a man aged 18 to 30 in good health and CMV-seropositive. At the DNA level, the sequence is TGTGCCAGCAGCTTATACAGGAGCGGGGGGCTTACGTCCTACAATGAGCAGTTCTTC. Translated, this is CASSLYRSGGLTSYNEQFF.